This T cell receptor beta chain was documented in a study of T cells after yellow fever vaccination (dated by TCRdb to the late 2010s). About the study as a whole: The SMART-Seq v4 Ultra Low Input RNA kit was used to prepare libraries from fractions with low cell numbers. Bulk TCR alpha and beta repertoires were sequenced longitudinally to track T-cell clones before and after primary and booster YFV17D yellow fever vaccination. Two healthy male donors, one aged 18 to 30 and one aged 30 to 40 years, made up the cohort. Blood was drawn at multiple timepoints before and after primary and secondary immunization, with bulk PBMC replicates and cell subsets isolated.

What this sample's treatment or condition label stands for: live attenuated yellow fever vaccine strain. At each blood-draw timepoint, two biological replicates of bulk PBMCs were obtained. PBMCs were isolated from peripheral blood using a standard Ficoll-Paque protocol. TriZol was used to extract RNA from bulk PBMCs, from CD4 and CD8 fractions, and from dextramer-positive and dextramer-negative fractions. This clonotype has more than one count but fewer than ten. There is no known antigen for this receptor. No per-base quality is available; no much larger clone lies one base away. The study at large found these results: After the booster, most clones that had expanded after primary vaccination were detected again (around 96% of CD4 and roughly 86% of CD8), suggesting broad maintenance of memory. Only a couple of donors were included in the study, so the extent to which the findings can be generalized is limited. A small fraction of clonotypes showed up in both the CD4 and CD8 compartments, probably as a result of convergent recombination. Computational filtering was required because FACS-sorted repertoires could contain abundant contaminating clonotypes from the bulk population. The secondary T-cell response was found to be weaker but faster than the primary response, with a peak reached on day 5 rather than on day 15.

After removal of 5 bases from V and 5 bases from J, the junction retains 8 bases not matched to a gene. The germline V gene (reference sequence) gives CDR1 as DFQATT and CDR2 as SNEGSKA. The CDR3 runs 13 residues from the cysteine to the phenylalanine. The sequence is cut down to CDR3 DNA, 39 bases in frame from base 1. Synthesis of TCR cDNA relied on 5'RACE template switching, a step that introduced a universal primer site along with unique molecular identifiers. Priming of cDNA synthesis was performed from both the TCR alpha and TCR beta constant segments. Two PCR steps were used to amplify libraries, with sample barcodes and sequencing adapters being added in the second step. Libraries were sequenced on Illumina HiSeq 2500 (2x100 bp) or NovaSeq (2x150 bp). For the original study's pipeline: MIGEC was used to demultiplex reads and collapse the reads into UMI consensus sequences, and MiXCR was used for V(D)J alignment. Vaccine-responding clonotypes were defined with edgeR using replicate PBMC samples, requiring FDR below 0.01 and a log2 fold change above 5 up to day 15. Bulk clonotypes were assigned CD4 or CD8 identity according to which sequenced CD4 or CD8 repertoire held them at higher abundance. The public reads were run again by TCRdb, first through fastp at Q25 and then through MiXCR, and only productive beta chains were kept. Every distinct CDR3 protein forms one entry, paired with its most common genes and DNA. These V and J calls rely on TCRdb rather than the paper's analysis. The sample yields some 560,000 distinct CDR3 sequences; roughly a sixth were counted once. In total, the top ten clones hold 17% of the sample.

This chain is built from TRBV20-1 and TRBJ2-5; TRBD1 matches 7 bases in the middle. This receptor was obtained from a man between 18 and 35 years old who received the YFV17D yellow fever vaccine. The sample was PBMCs, taken 5 days after the first yellow fever vaccination. DNA sequence: TGCAGTGCTCGGGACAGTCCGTTGGAGACCCAGTACTTC. Translated, this is CSARDSPLETQYF.